What follows are 19 T cell receptor beta chains derived from one specimen sequenced in a study of human T cells and chemical hapten exposure. From the RACE reads, TCRdb called clonotypes with MiXCR, one entry per CDR3 protein. Of approximately 43,000 distinct CDR3 sequences detected, 4% appear once; the ten largest clones hold 20% to 30%. Time point in this sample: patch test 1, 2 weeks after DPC sensitization. Treatment given: therapeutic diphenylcyclopropenone sensitization with weekly scalp DPC. Unfractionated whole blood yielded total RNA. The material sequenced was whole blood, taken in connection with sensitization to the hapten diphenylcyclopropenone (DPC). All receptors come from a man between 45 and 60 years old with alopecia areata. Some clones in this sample may be carry-over from other donors' samples.

This clonotype came up a few times. The chain employs TRBV6-6 and TRBJ1-6, with 7 bases aligning to TRBD1. The CDR3 loop spans 14 amino acids. CDR1 is MNHNY, CDR2 SVGAGI, per germline (reference sequence). The V gene end was trimmed by 7 bases and the J gene end by 7 bases; junction bases not matched to a gene: 7. The CDR3 DNA reads as TGTGCCAGCATCAAGCGGGACAGCAATTCACCCCTCCACTTT. Translation gives CASIKRDSNSPLHF.

This clonotype came up many times. The rearrangement links TRBV29-1 to TRBJ1-2; tentatively, D is TRBD1 (6 bases). Trimming shortened V by 5 bases and J by 6 bases, and 16 bases separated the two germline ends. Germline assignment: CDR1 SQVTM and CDR2 ANQGSEA. CDR3 length equals 13 residues. The CDR3 coding sequence is TGCAGCGTTAGGGGGACCGAAACGAATGGCTACACCTTC. Translated, it gives CSVRGTETNGYTF.

This clonotype was detected many times. The rearrangement uses TRBV10-1 and TRBJ2-3, with TRBD1 matching 9 bases. CDR3 length: 18 residues. Germline CDR1 WNHNN, CDR2 SYGVQD (reference sequence). V shed 3 bases and J 0 bases; nucleotides not matched to a gene: 10. The CDR3 region is CASSDATGGTASTDTQYF. The DNA of the CDR3 is TGCGCCAGCAGTGATGCGACAGGGGGTACCGCTAGCACAGATACGCAGTATTTT.

This clonotype appeared many times. V gene TRBV2 combines with J gene TRBJ2-3, with TRBD1 matching 7 bases. Germline values: CDR1 SNHLY, CDR2 FYNNEI. V shed 8 bases, J shed 10 bases, and the junction held 15 bases outside the gene matches. CDR3 length: 14 amino acids. The CDR3 DNA reads as TGTGCCAGCTTGGACAGGCGCGCCCCTGGGCCGCAGTATTTT. This translates into CASLDRRAPGPQYF.

This clonotype was seen many times. The CDR3 region is CASTPSGGKETQYF. The CDR3 DNA is TGTGCCAGCACCCCCTCCGGCGGGAAAGAGACCCAGTACTTC. The chain employs TRBV5-4 and TRBJ2-5; TRBD2 is a possible D gene (6 bases). V lost 6 bases and J 3 bases, leaving 15 bases between the germline ends. The CDR3 contains 14 residues. The germline V gene has CDR1 SGHNT and CDR2 YYREEE (reference sequence).

Ten or more counts support this clonotype. The CDR3: CASSFSADTQYF. As DNA, the CDR3 is TGTGCCAGCAGTTTTTCGGCAGATACGCAGTATTTT. The genes are TRBV6-5 and TRBJ2-3, with no clear D. This CDR3 region has 12 residues. Trimming pared 4 bases from V and 4 bases from J, leaving 6 bases between. Germline CDR1 is MNHEY and CDR2 is SVGAGI.

Ten or more counts support this clonotype. The chain is built from TRBV12-3 or TRBV12-4 and TRBJ1-6; D possibly corresponds to TRBD1 (5 bases). This CDR3 comprises 13 residues. Trimming took 2 bases from V and 9 from J, leaving 8 bases between them. This chain's CDR3 is CASSLKGRSPLHF. CDR3 sequence (DNA): TGTGCCAGCAGTTTAAAGGGACGTTCACCCCTCCACTTT.

This clonotype was detected many times. The chain carries TRBV12-3 or TRBV12-4 and TRBJ1-3; no clear D. V lost 4 bases and J 0 bases, leaving 10 bases between the germline ends. The CDR3 consists of 15 residues. CDR3 coding DNA: TGTGCCAGCAGTTCGGCGGGTCTCTCTGGAAACACCATATATTTT. Translating gives CASSSAGLSGNTIYF.

J is TRBJ2-5 and V is TRBV7-9; possible D gene TRBD1, 6 bases. V lost 5 bases, J lost 2 bases, and 18 bases lay in between. The V gene's germline CDR1 is SEHNR and CDR2 FQNEAQ (reference sequence). There are 16 residues in the CDR3. CDR3 loop: CASSQSPTGLQETQYF. As DNA, the CDR3 is TGTGCCAGCAGCCAAAGCCCCACAGGGTTGCAAGAGACCCAGTACTTC.

The V and J genes are TRBV27 and TRBJ2-5, with 10 bases aligning to TRBD2. Germline trimming cut 2 bases from V and 4 bases from J; bases unmatched to any gene: 10. This CDR3 is 17 amino acids long. CDR1 MNHEY and CDR2 SMNVEV come from the germline V gene (reference sequence). In DNA form, the CDR3 reads TGTGCCAGCAGTTTACTAGCGGGAGAGTCATTTCCAGAGACCCAGTACTTC. Translation: CASSLLAGESFPETQYF.

The table lists this clonotype with many counts. This rearrangement joins TRBV12-3 or TRBV12-4 to TRBJ1-1; no reliable D call. This CDR3 has 15 residues. V was cut by 3 bases and J by 1 base, with 12 bases left in between. The CDR3 DNA sequence: TGTGCCAGCAGTTTGACCAGGCCACCGAACACTGAAGCTTTCTTT. Its translation is CASSLTRPPNTEAFF.

This clonotype was seen a few times. The rearrangement uses TRBV27 and TRBJ1-1; 7 bases align to TRBD1. Losses at the gene ends were 4 bases for V and 5 bases for J; bases not matched to a gene: 7. There are 14 residues in the CDR3. Germline loops: CDR1 MNHEY, CDR2 SMNVEV (reference sequence). The CDR3 loop reads CASSWEGGITEAFF. In nucleotides, the CDR3 is TGTGCCAGCAGTTGGGAAGGGGGCATTACTGAAGCTTTCTTT.

This clonotype was seen many times. The CDR3 DNA sequence: TGTGCCAGCAGCTTCGGGCTAATGAACACTGAAGCTTTCTTT. It yields the protein CASSFGLMNTEAFF. The chain employs TRBV7-8 and TRBJ1-1; no clear D gene. The CDR3 is 14 residues long. Germline V gene lookup returns CDR1 SGHVS and CDR2 FQNEAQ. Trimming stripped 3 bases from V and 0 bases from J, with 8 bases between.

This clonotype was observed many times. The chain combines TRBV29-1 with TRBJ2-1; 10 positions match TRBD2. With 3 bases clipped from V and 8 bases from J, the junction kept 10 bases outside the gene matches. The CDR3 loop spans 15 amino acids. From germline, CDR1 is SQVTM and CDR2 ANQGSEA. The CDR3 nucleotides are TGCAGCGTTGACGGTCTAGCGGGAGACCCTGATGAGCAGTTCTTC. Its protein product is CSVDGLAGDPDEQFF.

The sample holds many counts of this clonotype. The chain joins TRBV7-2 to TRBJ2-7; TRBD2 aligns across 11 bases. Unmatched junction bases numbered 7, after V lost 4 bases and J lost 2 bases. CDR3 length equals 16 residues. The germline V gene encodes CDR1 SGHTA and CDR2 FQGNSA. The CDR3 sequence: CASSSSGRTPTYEQYF. For the CDR3, the DNA is TGTGCCAGCAGCTCTAGCGGGAGGACACCAACCTACGAGCAGTACTTC.

The rearrangement joins TRBV7-2 to TRBJ2-3; 8 nucleotides agree with TRBD2. The germline gives CDR1 SGHTA, CDR2 FQGNSA. This CDR3 contains 15 residues. V lost 5 bases to trimming and J lost 4 bases; unmatched junction nucleotides: 8. Here the CDR3 DNA reads TGTGCCAGCAGCCCCCAGCGGGAGCGATCAGATACGCAGTATTTT. It yields the protein CASSPQRERSDTQYF.

This clonotype was seen repeatedly, ten times or more. This chain links TRBV12-3 or TRBV12-4 with TRBJ2-3, with D unresolved. This CDR3 comprises 14 residues. The V end lost 2 bases, the J end lost 3 bases, and 9 bases lay between the germline ends. The CDR3 here is CASSLLRVTDTQYF. The DNA for the CDR3 is TGTGCCAGCAGTTTATTAAGGGTTACAGATACGCAGTATTTT.

This clonotype was observed many times. The chain is built from TRBV12-3 or TRBV12-4 and TRBJ2-2, with TRBD1 matching 8 bases. With 5 bases clipped from V and 2 bases from J, the junction kept 7 bases outside the gene matches. The CDR3 length is 16 residues. This chain's CDR3 is CASSPRQGYNTGELFF. CDR3 coding DNA: TGTGCCAGCAGTCCAAGACAGGGGTATAACACCGGGGAGCTGTTTTTT.

This clonotype was seen at least ten times. V is TRBV5-5 and J is TRBJ2-5, with D possibly being TRBD1 (6 bases). Trimming took off 0 bases at V and 1 base at J, with 7 bases between the two ends. Per the germline V gene, CDR1 is SGHKS and CDR2 is YYEKEE (reference sequence). CDR3 size: 14 residues. The CDR3: CASSLGTVQETQYF. The CDR3 DNA follows: TGTGCCAGCAGCTTGGGGACAGTCCAAGAGACCCAGTACTTC.